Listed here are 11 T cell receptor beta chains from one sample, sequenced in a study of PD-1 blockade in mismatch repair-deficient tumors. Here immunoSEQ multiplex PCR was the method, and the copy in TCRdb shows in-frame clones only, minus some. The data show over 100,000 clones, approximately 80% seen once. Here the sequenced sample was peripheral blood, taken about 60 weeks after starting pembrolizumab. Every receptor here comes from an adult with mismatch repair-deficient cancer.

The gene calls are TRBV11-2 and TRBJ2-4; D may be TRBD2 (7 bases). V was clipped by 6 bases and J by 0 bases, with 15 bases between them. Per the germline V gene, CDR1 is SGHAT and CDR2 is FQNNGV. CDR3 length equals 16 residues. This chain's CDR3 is CASSRGGPLAKNIQYF. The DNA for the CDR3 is TGTGCCAGCAGTCGCGGGGGCCCACTAGCCAAAAACATTCAGTACTTC.

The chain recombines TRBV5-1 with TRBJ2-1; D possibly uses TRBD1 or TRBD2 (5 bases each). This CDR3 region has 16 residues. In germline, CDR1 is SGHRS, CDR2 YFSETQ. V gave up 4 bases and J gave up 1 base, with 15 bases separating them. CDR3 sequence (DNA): TGCGCCAGCAGCCCGACCGACAGACTATCCTACAATGAGCAGTTCTTC. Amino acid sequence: CASSPTDRLSYNEQFF. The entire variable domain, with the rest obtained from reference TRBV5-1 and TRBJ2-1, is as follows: KAGVTQTPRYLIKTRGQQVTLSCSPISGHRSVSWYQQTPGQGLQFLFEYFSETQRNKGNFPGRFSGRQFSNSRSEMNVSTLELGDSALYLCASSPTDRLSYNEQFFGPGTRLTVL.

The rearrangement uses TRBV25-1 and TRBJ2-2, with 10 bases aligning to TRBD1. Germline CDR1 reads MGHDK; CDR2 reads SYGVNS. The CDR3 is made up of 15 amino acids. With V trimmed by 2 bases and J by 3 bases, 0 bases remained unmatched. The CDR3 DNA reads TGTGCCAGCAGTGAAGGGACAGGGGACACCGGGGAGCTGTTTTTT. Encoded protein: CASSEGTGDTGELFF.

CDR3 region: CASSRDRAEVYGYTF. The CDR3 DNA follows: TGTGCCAGTAGTAGGGACAGGGCTGAAGTTTATGGCTACACCTTC. The chain carries TRBV19 and TRBJ1-2, with 9 nucleotides matching TRBD1. This CDR3 contains 15 residues. With V trimmed by 4 bases and J by 5 bases, 8 bases remained unmatched. Looked up from germline, CDR1 is LNHDA and CDR2 is SQIVND (reference sequence).

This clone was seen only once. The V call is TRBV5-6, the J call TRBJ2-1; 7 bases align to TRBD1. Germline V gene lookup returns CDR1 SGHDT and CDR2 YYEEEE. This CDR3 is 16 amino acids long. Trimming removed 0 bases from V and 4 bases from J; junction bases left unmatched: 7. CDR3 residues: CASSLAGTVSYNEQFF. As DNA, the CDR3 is TGTGCCAGCAGCTTGGCCGGGACAGTCTCATACAATGAGCAGTTCTTC.

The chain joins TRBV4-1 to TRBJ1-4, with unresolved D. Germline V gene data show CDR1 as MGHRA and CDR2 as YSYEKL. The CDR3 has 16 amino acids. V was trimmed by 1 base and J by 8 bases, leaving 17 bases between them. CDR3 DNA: TGCGCCAGCAGCCAAGTTAATTTGGGTTTTTCGGAAAAACTGTTTTTT. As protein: CASSQVNLGFSEKLFF.

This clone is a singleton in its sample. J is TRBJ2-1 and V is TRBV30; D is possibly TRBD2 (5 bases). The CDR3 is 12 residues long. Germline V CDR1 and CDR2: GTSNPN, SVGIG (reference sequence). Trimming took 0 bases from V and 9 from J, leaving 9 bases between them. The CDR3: CAWSVWESEQFF. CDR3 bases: TGTGCCTGGAGTGTTTGGGAGAGTGAGCAGTTCTTC.

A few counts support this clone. The CDR3 loop is CATVQGSYNEQFF. Here the CDR3 DNA reads TGTGCCACCGTCCAGGGATCCTACAATGAGCAGTTCTTC. The J gene is TRBJ2-1, the V gene TRBV19; perhaps TRBD1 as D (5 bases). Trimming shortened V by 10 bases and J by 1 base, and 11 bases separated the two germline ends. The CDR3 length is 13 residues. Germline loops: CDR1 LNHDA, CDR2 SQIVND (reference sequence).

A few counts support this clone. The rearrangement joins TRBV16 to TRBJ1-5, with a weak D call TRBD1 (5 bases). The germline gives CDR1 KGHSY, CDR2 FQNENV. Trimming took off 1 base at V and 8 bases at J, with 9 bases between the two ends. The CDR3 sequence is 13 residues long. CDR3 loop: CASSQFTGEPQHF. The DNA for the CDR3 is TGTGCCAGCAGCCAATTTACAGGTGAGCCCCAGCATTTT.

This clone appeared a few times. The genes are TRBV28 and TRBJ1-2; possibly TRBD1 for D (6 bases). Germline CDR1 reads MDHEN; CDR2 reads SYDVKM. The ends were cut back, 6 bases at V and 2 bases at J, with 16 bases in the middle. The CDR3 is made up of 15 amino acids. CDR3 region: CASSQQGSGNYGYTF. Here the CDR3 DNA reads TGTGCCAGCAGCCAACAGGGTTCCGGAAACTATGGCTACACCTTC.

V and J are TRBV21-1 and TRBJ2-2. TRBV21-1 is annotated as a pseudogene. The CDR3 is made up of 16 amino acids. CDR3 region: CASSSTRRGDTGELFF. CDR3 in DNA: TGTGCCAGCAGCAGTACGAGGAGGGGGGACACCGGGGAGCTGTTTTTT.